The clone carrying this T cell receptor (beta chain) was seen a few times. The V end lost 6 bases, the J end lost 7 bases, and 22 bases lay between the germline ends. CDR1 is DFQATT and CDR2 is SNEGSKA in the germline V gene (reference sequence). The CDR3 is 15 amino acids. MiXCR, applied by TCRdb to the 5' RACE reads, yields one record per CDR3 protein. The sample includes about 410,000 distinct CDR3 sequences, under 25% of them seen just once. The sample belongs to a study of T-cell memory formation after mild COVID-19. The source material was PBMCs or a T cell subset sorted from them (not recorded which). The rearrangement links TRBV20-1 to TRBJ2-4; TRBD2 might be the D (6 bases). This TCR came from an adult woman who had mild COVID-19 (a few samples of this study predate the infection). Cell type and time point are not known. This CDR3 reads CSAEEEDSGRNIQYF. The CDR3 bases are TGCAGTGCAGAGGAAGAAGATAGCGGAAGGAACATTCAGTACTTC.